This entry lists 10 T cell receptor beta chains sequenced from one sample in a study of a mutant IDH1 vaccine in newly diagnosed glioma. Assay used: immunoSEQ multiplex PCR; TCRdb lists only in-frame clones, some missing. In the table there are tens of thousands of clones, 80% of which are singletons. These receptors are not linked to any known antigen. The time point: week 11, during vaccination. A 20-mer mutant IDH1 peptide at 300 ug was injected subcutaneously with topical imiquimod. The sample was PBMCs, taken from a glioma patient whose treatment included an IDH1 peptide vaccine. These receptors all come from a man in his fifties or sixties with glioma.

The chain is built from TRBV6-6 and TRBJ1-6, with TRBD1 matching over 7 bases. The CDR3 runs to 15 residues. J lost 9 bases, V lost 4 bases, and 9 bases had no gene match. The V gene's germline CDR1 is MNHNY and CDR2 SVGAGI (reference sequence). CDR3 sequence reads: CASSSIPTGPSPLHF. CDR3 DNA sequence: TGTGCCAGCAGTTCCATACCGACAGGGCCTTCACCCCTCCACTTT.

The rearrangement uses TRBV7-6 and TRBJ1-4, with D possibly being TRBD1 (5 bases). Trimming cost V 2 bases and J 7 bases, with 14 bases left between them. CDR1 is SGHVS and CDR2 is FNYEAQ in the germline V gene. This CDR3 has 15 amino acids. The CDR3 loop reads CASSLPRQRPEKLFF. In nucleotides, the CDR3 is TGTGCCAGCAGCTTACCGAGACAGCGACCTGAAAAACTGTTTTTT. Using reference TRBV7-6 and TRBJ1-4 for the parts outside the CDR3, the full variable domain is GAGVSQSPRYKVTKRGQDVALRCDPISGHVSLYWYRQALGQGPEFLTYFNYEAQQDKSGLPNDRFSAERPEGSISTLTIQRTEQRDSAMYRCASSLPRQRPEKLFFGSGTQLSVL.

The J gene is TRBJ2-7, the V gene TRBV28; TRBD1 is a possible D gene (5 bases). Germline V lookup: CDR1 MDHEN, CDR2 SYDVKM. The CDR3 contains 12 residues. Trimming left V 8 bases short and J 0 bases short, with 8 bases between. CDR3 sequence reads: CASGASSYEQYF. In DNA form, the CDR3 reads TGTGCCAGCGGGGCAAGCTCCTACGAGCAGTACTTC.

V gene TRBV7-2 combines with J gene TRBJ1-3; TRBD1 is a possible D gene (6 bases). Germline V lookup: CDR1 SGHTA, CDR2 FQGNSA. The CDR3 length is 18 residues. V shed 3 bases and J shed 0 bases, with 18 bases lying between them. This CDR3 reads CASSLDYGTPGSGNTIYF. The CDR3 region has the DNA TGTGCCAGCAGCTTGGATTACGGGACACCCGGCTCTGGAAACACCATATATTTT.

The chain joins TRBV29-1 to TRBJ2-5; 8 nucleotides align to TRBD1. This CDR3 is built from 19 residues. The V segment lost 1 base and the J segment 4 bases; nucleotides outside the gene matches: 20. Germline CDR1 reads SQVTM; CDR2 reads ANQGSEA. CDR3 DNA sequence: TGCAGCGTTGAAGGATTAGCCCGGCGGGGACAGGTAACGACAGAGACCCAGTACTTC. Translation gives CSVEGLARRGQVTTETQYF.

CDR3 loop: CASSFGEDAFF. The CDR3 DNA reads TGTGCCAGCAGCTTTGGGGAAGATGCTTTCTTT. This chain uses TRBV7-9 with TRBJ1-1; D is unclear. The CDR3 is 11 amino acids. Germline-derived CDR1 and CDR2 are SEHNR and FQNEAQ (reference sequence). The V end lost 3 bases, the J end lost 11 bases, and 10 bases lay between the germline ends.

The CDR3 coding sequence is TGTGCCATCAGTGCGGGACAGGGGTTAGAGACCCAGTACTTC. Translating it yields CAISAGQGLETQYF. The chain carries TRBV10-3 and TRBJ2-5, with 10 bases matching TRBD1. The germline V gene has CDR1 ENHRY and CDR2 SYGVKD. The CDR3 extends over 14 amino acids. With V trimmed by 4 bases and J by 4 bases, 3 bases remained unmatched.

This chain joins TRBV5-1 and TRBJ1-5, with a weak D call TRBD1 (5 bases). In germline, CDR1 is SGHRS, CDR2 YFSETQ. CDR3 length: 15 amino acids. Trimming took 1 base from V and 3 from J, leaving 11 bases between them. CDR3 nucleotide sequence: TGCGCCAGCAGCTTGATCGGGGACCCCAATCAGCCCCAGCATTTT. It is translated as CASSLIGDPNQPQHF.

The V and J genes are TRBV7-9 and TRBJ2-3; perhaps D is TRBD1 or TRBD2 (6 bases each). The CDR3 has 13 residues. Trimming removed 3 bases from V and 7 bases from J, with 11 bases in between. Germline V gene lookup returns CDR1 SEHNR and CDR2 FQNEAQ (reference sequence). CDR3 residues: CASSFPGDNTQYF. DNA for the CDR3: TGTGCCAGCAGCTTCCCGGGGGACAATACGCAGTATTTT.

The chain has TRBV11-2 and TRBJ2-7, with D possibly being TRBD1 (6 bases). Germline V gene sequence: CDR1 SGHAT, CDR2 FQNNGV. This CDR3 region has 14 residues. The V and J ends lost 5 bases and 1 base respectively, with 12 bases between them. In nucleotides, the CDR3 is TGTGCCAGCAGCCGAACACAGGGATCCTACGAGCAGTACTTC. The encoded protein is CASSRTQGSYEQYF.